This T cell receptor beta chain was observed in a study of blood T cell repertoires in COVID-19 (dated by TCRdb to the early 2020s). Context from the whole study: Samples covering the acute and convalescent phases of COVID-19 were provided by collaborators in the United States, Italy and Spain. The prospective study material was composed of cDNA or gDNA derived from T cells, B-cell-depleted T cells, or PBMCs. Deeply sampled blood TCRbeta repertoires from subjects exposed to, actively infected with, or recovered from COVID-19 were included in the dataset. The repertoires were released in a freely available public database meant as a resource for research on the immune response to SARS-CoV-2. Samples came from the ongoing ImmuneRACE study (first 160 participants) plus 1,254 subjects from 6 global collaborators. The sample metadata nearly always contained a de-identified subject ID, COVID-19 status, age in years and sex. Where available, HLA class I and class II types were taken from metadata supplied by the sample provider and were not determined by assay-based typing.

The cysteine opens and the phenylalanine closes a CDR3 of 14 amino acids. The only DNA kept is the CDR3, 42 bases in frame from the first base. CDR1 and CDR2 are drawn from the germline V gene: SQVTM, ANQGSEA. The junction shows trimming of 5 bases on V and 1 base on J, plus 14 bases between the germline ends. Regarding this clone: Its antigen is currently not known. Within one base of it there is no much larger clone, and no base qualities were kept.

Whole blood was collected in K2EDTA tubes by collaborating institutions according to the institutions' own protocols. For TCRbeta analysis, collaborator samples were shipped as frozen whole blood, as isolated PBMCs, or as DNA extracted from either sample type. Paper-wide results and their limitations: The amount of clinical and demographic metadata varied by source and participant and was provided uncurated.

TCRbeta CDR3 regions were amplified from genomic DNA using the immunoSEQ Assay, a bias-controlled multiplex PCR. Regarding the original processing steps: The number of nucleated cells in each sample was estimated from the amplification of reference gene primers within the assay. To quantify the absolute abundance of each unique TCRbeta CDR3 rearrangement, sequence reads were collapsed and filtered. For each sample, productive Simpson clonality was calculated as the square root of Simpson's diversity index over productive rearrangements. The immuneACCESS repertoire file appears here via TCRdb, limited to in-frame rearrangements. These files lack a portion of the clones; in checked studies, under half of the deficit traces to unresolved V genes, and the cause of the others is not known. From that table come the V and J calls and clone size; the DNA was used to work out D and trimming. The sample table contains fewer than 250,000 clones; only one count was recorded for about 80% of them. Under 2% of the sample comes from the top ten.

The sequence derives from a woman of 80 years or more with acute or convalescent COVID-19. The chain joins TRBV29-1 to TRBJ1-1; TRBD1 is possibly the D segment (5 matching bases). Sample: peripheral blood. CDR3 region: CSVTHLQANTEAFF. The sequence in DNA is TGCAGCGTTACCCATTTACAGGCGAACACTGAAGCTTTCTTT.